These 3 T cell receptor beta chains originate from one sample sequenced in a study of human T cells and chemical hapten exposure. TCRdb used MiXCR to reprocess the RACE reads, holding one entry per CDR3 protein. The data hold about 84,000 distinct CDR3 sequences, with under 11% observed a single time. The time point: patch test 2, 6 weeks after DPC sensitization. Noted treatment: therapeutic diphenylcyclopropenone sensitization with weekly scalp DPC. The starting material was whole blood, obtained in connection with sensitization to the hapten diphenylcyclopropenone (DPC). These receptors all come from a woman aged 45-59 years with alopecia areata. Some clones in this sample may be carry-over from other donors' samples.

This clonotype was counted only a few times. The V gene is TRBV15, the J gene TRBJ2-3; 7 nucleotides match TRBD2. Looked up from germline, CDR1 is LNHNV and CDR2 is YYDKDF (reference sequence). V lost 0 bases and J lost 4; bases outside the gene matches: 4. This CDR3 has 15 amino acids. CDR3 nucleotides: TGTGCCACCAGCAGAGATTATCGGGAGGCAGATACGCAGTATTTT. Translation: CATSRDYREADTQYF.

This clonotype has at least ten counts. CDR3 residues: CSAKTPRGVETQYF. The DNA of the CDR3 is TGCAGTGCTAAGACCCCTCGGGGGGTTGAGACCCAGTACTTC. The V call is TRBV20-1, the J call TRBJ2-5, with TRBD2 matching over 7 bases. The germline V gene has CDR1 DFQATT and CDR2 SNEGSKA (reference sequence). The J segment lost 5 bases and the V segment lost 4 bases, leaving 10 bases of the junction unmatched. This CDR3 region has 14 residues.

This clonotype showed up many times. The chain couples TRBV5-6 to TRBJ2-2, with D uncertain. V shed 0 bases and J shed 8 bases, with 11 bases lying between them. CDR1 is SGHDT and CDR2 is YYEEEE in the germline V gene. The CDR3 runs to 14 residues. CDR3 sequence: CASSLDWLSGELFF. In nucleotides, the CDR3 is TGTGCCAGCAGCTTGGATTGGTTATCAGGGGAGCTGTTTTTT.